The 8 T cell receptor beta chains below all came from one sample that was sequenced in a study of long-term antiretroviral therapy in people with HIV (dated by TCRdb to between 2021 and 2023). The immunoSEQ hsTCRB v3.0 assay was used at survey level resolution to sequence the TRB variable region. The table comes from immuneACCESS by way of TCRdb, which keeps in-frame sequences with V and J called. Part of the clones is missing from these tables; in studies checked, under half for an unresolved V gene and the rest for unknown reasons. The sample table records about 30,000 clones; about 85% of these occur just once. 7.5% to 10% of the sample belongs to the ten largest clones. The source was unsorted PBMCs, collected 3 years after starting antiretroviral therapy. Every receptor here comes from a man aged 35 to 55 with HIV.

The chain uses TRBV7-9 and TRBJ2-7; a weak D match, TRBD1 (6 bases). The V end lost 3 bases, the J end lost 6 bases, and 15 bases lay between the germline ends. CDR1 is SEHNR and CDR2 is FQNEAQ in the germline V gene (reference sequence). This CDR3 region has 14 residues. CDR3 in DNA: TGTGCCAGCAGCTTGGGGACAATGGGGGCCGAGCAGTACTTC. Its protein is CASSLGTMGAEQYF.

This clone came up once. V is TRBV19 and J is TRBJ2-7; D is undetermined. From germline, CDR1 is LNHDA and CDR2 SQIVND (reference sequence). The CDR3 spans 11 residues. Trimming stripped 1 base from V and 5 bases from J, with 3 bases between. CDR3 DNA sequence: TGTGCCAGTAGTATAGGGAACGAGCAGTACTTC. It is translated as CASSIGNEQYF.

Only a few counts were recorded for this clone. This chain links TRBV2 with TRBJ2-2; D gene unclear. Germline V gene data show CDR1 as SNHLY and CDR2 as FYNNEI. The CDR3 spans 14 residues. V lost 4 bases to trimming and J lost 5 bases, with 11 bases between them. CDR3 residues: CASSVAEFTGELFF. The CDR3 nucleotides are TGTGCCAGCAGTGTGGCAGAATTTACCGGGGAGCTGTTTTTT. Full variable domain (remainder filled in from reference TRBV2 and TRBJ2-2): EPEVTQTPSHQVTQMGQEVILRCVPISNHLYFYWYRQILGQKVEFLVSFYNNEISEKSEIFDDQFSVERPDGSNFTLKIRSTKLEDSAMYFCASSVAEFTGELFFGEGSRLTVL.

The V gene is TRBV19, the J gene TRBJ2-2; 9 positions match TRBD1. The CDR3 covers 16 residues. Germline V CDR1 and CDR2: LNHDA, SQIVND (reference sequence). V dropped 3 bases and J dropped 0; count of bases not matched to a gene: 2. The CDR3 DNA reads TGTGCCAGTAGTATGAGACAGGGGGCGAACACCGGGGAGCTGTTTTTT. It codes for CASSMRQGANTGELFF.

The V call is TRBV15, the J call TRBJ2-7, with D unclear. This CDR3 region has 14 residues. Trimming shortened V by 0 bases and J by 5 bases, and 11 bases separated the two germline ends. Germline loops: CDR1 LNHNV, CDR2 YYDKDF (reference sequence). The DNA for the CDR3 is TGTGCCACCAGCAGAGACAGGCCCCGGGACGAGCAGTACTTC. It encodes CATSRDRPRDEQYF.

The chain uses TRBV19 and TRBJ2-5; the D is unclear. The CDR3 loop spans 13 amino acids. V lost 3 bases to trimming and J lost 1 base, with 6 bases between them. In germline, CDR1 is LNHDA, CDR2 SQIVND (reference sequence). CDR3 DNA sequence: TGTGCCAGTAGTATCTCGATCCAAGAGACCCAGTACTTC. Its protein product is CASSISIQETQYF.

The count of this clone is one. The chain uses TRBV28 and TRBJ1-4; D uncertain. V lost 5 bases, J lost 8 bases, and 9 bases lay in between. The CDR3 sequence is 12 residues long. Per the germline V gene, CDR1 is MDHEN and CDR2 is SYDVKM. CDR3 coding DNA: TGTGCCAGCAGTCCCAATGGGGAAAAACTGTTTTTT. Residues: CASSPNGEKLFF.

This chain connects TRBV2 to TRBJ1-2; TRBD1 matches at 8 bases. V was pared by 1 base and J by 4 bases, with 5 bases of the junction left unmatched. In germline, CDR1 is SNHLY, CDR2 FYNNEI. The length of the CDR3 is 15 residues. CDR3 sequence reads: CASSEEGQATYGYTF. DNA for the CDR3: TGTGCCAGCAGTGAAGAGGGACAGGCGACCTATGGCTACACCTTC.